The clone carrying this T cell receptor (beta chain) was seen only a few times. Germline V gene sequence: CDR1 SGHDT, CDR2 YYEEEE. Losses at the gene ends were 1 base for V and 2 bases for J; bases not matched to a gene: 17. CDR3 size: 19 residues. TCRdb reprocessed the RT-PCR reads via MiXCR and lists one record per CDR3 protein. In the table there are about 100,000 distinct CDR3 sequences, 35% of which are singletons. The sample comes from a study of patients and donors after allogeneic stem cell transplantation. The sequenced material came from blood, either unsorted or a sorted T cell fraction (not recorded which). V gene TRBV5-6 combines with J gene TRBJ2-5; TRBD2 matches 7 bases. This receptor was obtained from a human donor who was either an allogeneic HSCT recipient or a stem cell or donor lymphocyte infusion donor (not recorded which). It is not recorded whose cells these are; they may come from a transplant donor. The CDR3: CASSLFSSGTKWGQETQYF. The CDR3 DNA reads as TGTGCCAGCAGCTTGTTTTCTAGCGGCACCAAGTGGGGACAAGAGACCCAGTACTTC.